One sample yielded the 10 T cell receptor beta chains listed below, sequenced in a study of blood T cell repertoires in COVID-19. Method: immunoSEQ multiplex PCR; TCRdb's copy keeps in-frame clones and lacks some. The table lists 70,000 to 80,000 clones, approximately 90% of them singletons. The source material was peripheral blood. These receptors all come from a woman aged 55 to 70 with active COVID-19.

The chain employs TRBV5-4 and TRBJ1-1; D is undetermined. Germline loops: CDR1 SGHNT, CDR2 YYREEE (reference sequence). This CDR3 has 11 residues. Trimming pared 4 bases from V and 2 bases from J, leaving 3 bases between. The CDR3 DNA reads TGTGCCAGCAGCCTAAACACTGAAGCTTTCTTT. It specifies CASSLNTEAFF.

This chain connects TRBV4-1 to TRBJ1-4; no definite D call. Germline V gene lookup returns CDR1 MGHRA and CDR2 YSYEKL. The CDR3 loop spans 17 amino acids. The V and J ends lost 4 bases and 1 base respectively, with 16 bases between them. The CDR3 sequence is CASSPRPQRLTNEKLFF. The CDR3 DNA follows: TGCGCCAGCAGCCCGCGACCTCAGCGACTAACTAATGAAAAACTGTTTTTT.

The chain links TRBV10-3 to TRBJ2-2; TRBD1 might be the D (5 bases). With 0 bases removed from V and 2 bases from J, the gap between germline ends came to 7 bases. Per germline, CDR1 ENHRY and CDR2 SYGVKD. This CDR3 is 15 amino acids long. CDR3 nucleotide sequence: TGTGCCATCAGTGAGTCGACAGCTAACACCGGGGAGCTGTTTTTT. Its translation is CAISESTANTGELFF.

V usage is TRBV5-6 and J usage is TRBJ2-7; TRBD2 matches at 7 bases. Germline CDR1 SGHDT, CDR2 YYEEEE. J lost 1 base, V lost 2 bases, and 12 bases had no gene match. CDR3 length: 17 residues. The CDR3 region is CASSFKFASGLSYEQYF. CDR3 nucleotides: TGTGCCAGCAGCTTTAAATTCGCTAGCGGTCTTTCCTACGAGCAGTACTTC.

J is TRBJ2-7 and V is TRBV27, with TRBD1 identical over 9 bases. Germline loops: CDR1 MNHEY, CDR2 SMNVEV (reference sequence). The V gene end was trimmed by 2 bases and the J gene end by 4 bases; junction bases not matched to a gene: 9. The CDR3 is 16 residues long. DNA of the CDR3: TGTGCCAGCAGTTTAACGACCGGGACAGGGCCTTACGAGCAGTACTTC. It translates to CASSLTTGTGPYEQYF.

This chain joins TRBV27 and TRBJ2-1; 12 nucleotides align to TRBD1. The CDR3 totals 16 residues. Germline V gives CDR1 MNHEY, CDR2 SMNVEV (reference sequence). After removal of 7 bases from V and 6 bases from J, the junction contained 10 bases not matched to a gene. For the CDR3, the DNA is TGTGCCAGCACTACTCGGGGACAGGGGGCAGTCAATGAGCAGTTCTTC. Residues: CASTTRGQGAVNEQFF.

The genes are TRBV7-2 and TRBJ2-7, with unresolved D. Germline V gives CDR1 SGHTA, CDR2 FQGNSA. V shed 1 base and J shed 0 bases, with 10 bases lying between them. The CDR3 is made up of 15 amino acids. CDR3 DNA sequence: TGTGCCAGCAGCTTAGAAGCCCCCCGCTCCTACGAGCAGTACTTC. Translation gives CASSLEAPRSYEQYF.

The chain couples TRBV6-5 to TRBJ1-3; no clear D. V lost 5 bases to trimming and J lost 4 bases, with 9 bases between them. Germline V lookup: CDR1 MNHEY, CDR2 SVGAGI. The CDR3 has 13 residues. For the CDR3, the DNA is TGTGCCAGCAGTCGCGCTCAAGGAAACACCATATATTTT. This encodes CASSRAQGNTIYF.

The genes are TRBV18 and TRBJ1-4; 7 bases match TRBD1. The CDR3 has 16 residues. Germline V gene sequence: CDR1 KGHSH, CDR2 LQKENI. V shed 3 bases and J 5 bases; nucleotides not matched to a gene: 9. The CDR3 nucleotides read TGTGCCAGCTCACCGAATCAACAGGGGCGGAATGAAAAACTGTTTTTT. Amino acids: CASSPNQQGRNEKLFF.

This chain connects TRBV27 to TRBJ2-1, with 8 bases fitting TRBD2. Looked up from germline, CDR1 is MNHEY and CDR2 is SMNVEV (reference sequence). This CDR3 comprises 15 residues. V lost 2 bases and J lost 2; bases outside the gene matches: 2. The CDR3 reads CASSLVREAYNEQFF. The DNA for the CDR3 is TGTGCCAGCAGTTTAGTGCGGGAGGCCTACAATGAGCAGTTCTTC.